The 5 T cell receptor beta chains in this list originate from one sample, sequenced in a study of CD8 T cells in ankylosing spondylitis. Using its own MiXCR run on the 5' RACE reads, TCRdb lists one record per CDR3 protein. The sample gives around 150,000 distinct CDR3 sequences, under 35% of which show up once; 5.5% to 7.5% is in the top ten. Sequenced input: synovial fluid, either unsorted or a sorted T cell fraction (not recorded which). These receptors all come from a male donor with ankylosing spondylitis.

This clonotype was seen a few times. The rearrangement links TRBV28 to TRBJ1-4; no firm D call. Between the trimmed V and J ends, which lost 7 bases and 8 bases, there was a span of 11 bases. This CDR3 region has 12 residues. Germline assignment: CDR1 MDHEN and CDR2 SYDVKM. CDR3 DNA: TGTGCCAGCACCGTAGGTGGGGAAAAACTGTTTTTT. Translating gives CASTVGGEKLFF.

This clonotype was observed many times. The chain carries TRBV18 and TRBJ1-5; D may be TRBD1 (5 bases). The CDR3 is 16 amino acids. V lost 3 bases to trimming and J lost 7 bases, with 19 bases between them. Germline CDR1 reads KGHSH; CDR2 reads LQKENI. The DNA of the CDR3 is TGTGCCAGCTCACCCGACAGAGGGCCCGCCCCGCAGCCCCAGCATTTT. It is translated as CASSPDRGPAPQPQHF.

At least ten counts were recorded for this clonotype. The rearrangement uses TRBV6-1 and TRBJ2-1; 8 nucleotides match TRBD1. The CDR3 extends over 16 amino acids. V shed 4 bases, J shed 9 bases, and the junction held 14 bases outside the gene matches. Looked up from germline, CDR1 is MNHNS and CDR2 is SASEGT. DNA of the CDR3: TGTGCCAGCAGTGGCCGGGACAGGCCCCCTGGGGGTGAGCAGTTCTTC. Protein: CASSGRDRPPGGEQFF.

CDR3 nucleotides: TGTGCCAGCAGTTACTCTCCCTCCGGACAGGGAATTCTCAGGGCGGGCTACACCTTC. As protein: CASSYSPSGQGILRAGYTF. The rearrangement joins TRBV6-5 to TRBJ1-2; 8 nucleotides match TRBD1. Unmatched junction bases numbered 20, after V lost 0 bases and J lost 8 bases. Germline values: CDR1 MNHEY, CDR2 SVGAGI. This CDR3 has 19 residues.

This clonotype was seen ten or more times. CDR3 residues: CASSLGGSGSSYEQYF. The CDR3, as DNA: TGTGCCAGCAGCTTAGGAGGGTCCGGGAGCTCCTACGAGCAGTACTTC. This rearrangement joins TRBV7-6 to TRBJ2-7; possibly TRBD2 for D (6 bases). CDR3 size: 16 residues. Trimming shortened V by 1 base and J by 0 bases, and 13 bases separated the two germline ends. Germline values: CDR1 SGHVS, CDR2 FNYEAQ.